The 30 T cell receptor beta chains listed next were all sequenced from one sample in a study of blood T cell repertoires in COVID-19. Profiling relied on immunoSEQ multiplex PCR, and the TCRdb table lists in-frame clones only, not all of them. The repertoire holds about half a million clones, about nine tenths seen once, with approximately 8.3% in the top ten. Sequencing was performed on PBMCs or T cells enriched from blood (not recorded which). All receptors come from a woman aged 55 to 70 who had recovered from COVID-19.

The table lists this clone with a count of one. The chain carries TRBV5-6 and TRBJ2-1; D possibly corresponds to TRBD1 (5 bases). CDR3 length equals 13 residues. Trimming cost V 4 bases and J 5 bases, with 10 bases left between them. CDR1 SGHDT and CDR2 YYEEEE come from the germline V gene. The CDR3 here is CASSLDINNEQFF. The CDR3 DNA reads TGTGCCAGCAGCCTGGACATCAACAATGAGCAGTTCTTC.

V and J are TRBV2 and TRBJ2-3; 16 nucleotides match TRBD2. Germline V gene data show CDR1 as SNHLY and CDR2 as FYNNEI. The CDR3 has 17 amino acids. V was clipped by 7 bases and J by 5 bases; unmatched bases: 9. CDR3 amino acids: CASIRGTSGGAIDTQYF. The CDR3 coding sequence is TGTGCCAGCATCCGCGGGACTAGCGGGGGGGCCATAGATACGCAGTATTTT.

The chain joins TRBV7-6 to TRBJ2-5; 9 bases align to TRBD2. This CDR3 contains 20 residues. With 2 bases clipped from V and 7 bases from J, the junction kept 23 bases outside the gene matches. Germline CDR1 SGHVS, CDR2 FNYEAQ. CDR3: CASSLRYETTSGYTRGTQYF. The CDR3 region has the DNA TGTGCCAGCAGCTTACGGTACGAGACGACTAGCGGTTATACAAGAGGGACCCAGTACTTC. Filled out from reference TRBV7-6 and TRBJ2-5, the complete variable domain reads GAGVSQSPRYKVTKRGQDVALRCDPISGHVSLYWYRQALGQGPEFLTYFNYEAQQDKSGLPNDRFSAERPEGSISTLTIQRTEQRDSAMYRCASSLRYETTSGYTRGTQYFGPGTRLLVL.

V gene TRBV5-8 combines with J gene TRBJ2-3; 7 nucleotides line up with TRBD2. This CDR3 is built from 15 residues. CDR1 and CDR2 from the germline V gene are SGHTS and YDEGEE. The V segment lost 4 bases and the J segment 2 bases; nucleotides outside the gene matches: 7. The CDR3 DNA reads as TGTGCCAGCAGCCCTGGTGCGGGGGTCACAGATACGCAGTATTTT. It yields the protein CASSPGAGVTDTQYF. Full variable domain (remainder filled in from reference TRBV5-8 and TRBJ2-3): EAGVTQSPTHLIKTRGQQATLRCSPISGHTSVYWYQQALGLGLQFLLWYDEGEERNRGNFPPRFSGRQFPNYSSELNVNALELEDSALYLCASSPGAGVTDTQYFGPGTRLTVL.

Only one count was recorded for this clone. This rearrangement joins TRBV19 to TRBJ1-4; a possible D gene is TRBD1 (5 bases). The CDR3 has 13 amino acids. The ends were cut back, 2 bases at V and 8 bases at J, with 9 bases in the middle. Germline V gene sequence: CDR1 LNHDA, CDR2 SQIVND (reference sequence). The CDR3 DNA reads as TGTGCCAGTAGTATACAGGGTCGGGAAAAACTGTTTTTT. Its protein product is CASSIQGREKLFF.

J is TRBJ2-2 and V is TRBV11-2; D is perhaps TRBD2 (5 bases). With 2 bases removed from V and 8 bases from J, the gap between germline ends came to 12 bases. CDR1 SGHAT and CDR2 FQNNGV come from the germline V gene. The CDR3 covers 14 residues. The CDR3 here is CASSLPGILGELFF. CDR3 DNA: TGTGCCAGCAGCTTACCGGGGATCTTGGGGGAGCTGTTTTTT.

The chain carries TRBV18 and TRBJ1-2; TRBD1 aligns across 8 bases. Germline V gene data show CDR1 as KGHSH and CDR2 as LQKENI. V gave up 6 bases and J gave up 5 bases; unmatched junction bases: 14. The CDR3 totals 16 residues. The CDR3 DNA follows: TGTGCCAGCTCCCCGACGCTCGGACAGGGTAAGTATGGCTACACCTTC. Protein: CASSPTLGQGKYGYTF.

The chain joins TRBV7-9 to TRBJ1-6; 9 bases match TRBD1. The trim removed 8 bases at V and 9 bases at J, leaving 11 bases unmatched. Germline V lookup: CDR1 SEHNR, CDR2 FQNEAQ (reference sequence). The CDR3 totals 15 residues. CDR3 residues: CASLLEGQGISPLHF. Here the CDR3 DNA reads TGTGCCAGCCTCCTTGAAGGACAGGGGATTTCACCCCTCCACTTT.

The count of this clone is one. The gene calls are TRBV6-6 and TRBJ2-7; 15 bases map to TRBD2. In germline, CDR1 is MNHNY, CDR2 SVGAGI (reference sequence). The CDR3 is 16 amino acids. With 6 bases clipped from V and 7 bases from J, the junction kept 10 bases outside the gene matches. CDR3 coding DNA: TGTGCCAGCAGCCGGACTAGCGGGGGGGCTCTGGGGGAGCAGTACGTC. It codes for CASSRTSGGALGEQYV.

This clone was seen more than once but under ten times. An end of the junction does not agree with germline; a read error may underlie this. The chain combines TRBV30 with TRBJ1-6, with D hard to call. The V gene's germline CDR1 is GTSNPN and CDR2 SVGIG (reference sequence). The CDR3 totals 13 residues. CDR3: CAWSISSNSPLHF. In nucleotides, the CDR3 is TGTGCCTGGAGTATATCCTCTAATTCACCCCTCCACTTT.

The chain couples TRBV6-5 to TRBJ2-7; 9 bases are shared with TRBD1. Germline loops: CDR1 MNHEY, CDR2 SVGAGI. The CDR3 sequence is 14 residues long. The V and J ends lost 5 bases and 4 bases, in that order; junction bases with no gene match: 6. The DNA for the CDR3 is TGTGCCAGCAGTCCAGGGGGACAGGGTTACGAGCAGTACTTC. Translating it yields CASSPGGQGYEQYF.

This sequence joins TRBV5-1 and TRBJ2-5, with 8 nucleotides matching TRBD1. Germline assignment: CDR1 SGHRS and CDR2 YFSETQ. The length of the CDR3 is 15 residues. The V and J ends lost 0 bases and 4 bases, in that order; junction bases with no gene match: 5. CDR3 protein: CASSLDGQGPETQYF. Here the CDR3 DNA reads TGCGCCAGCAGCTTGGATGGACAGGGTCCAGAGACCCAGTACTTC.

The V gene is TRBV29-1, the J gene TRBJ1-2; D ambiguous. The CDR3 covers 12 residues. The germline gives CDR1 SQVTM, CDR2 ANQGSEA. With 6 bases removed from V and 4 bases from J, the gap between germline ends came to 12 bases. The CDR3 loop reads CSVLTRSYGYTF. Written as DNA, the CDR3 is TGCAGCGTGTTGACACGTTCCTATGGCTACACCTTC.

With regard to this clone: At the DNA level, this CDR3 is encoded by other sequences in the same sample as well. The chain links TRBV5-4 to TRBJ1-6; no clear D gene. The CDR3 is made up of 14 amino acids. V lost 0 bases and J lost 4, with 5 bases in between. Germline lookup yields CDR1 SGHNT and CDR2 YYREEE (reference sequence). CDR3 sequence: CASSLGSYNSPLHF. The CDR3, as DNA: TGTGCCAGCAGCTTGGGCAGTTATAATTCACCCCTCCACTTT.

In nucleotides, the CDR3 is TGTGCCAGCAGTCCCACCGGGACTAGCGGGAGCAATGAGCAGTTCTTC. This codes for CASSPTGTSGSNEQFF. The chain carries TRBV27 and TRBJ2-1; 14 bases are shared with TRBD2. This CDR3 contains 16 residues. Germline CDR1 reads MNHEY; CDR2 reads SMNVEV (reference sequence). V was clipped by 5 bases and J by 6 bases; unmatched bases: 6.

Turning to this clone: Other DNA sequences in the same sample also yield this CDR3. The rearrangement uses TRBV19 and TRBJ1-5; D perhaps matches TRBD1 (5 bases). Looked up from germline, CDR1 is LNHDA and CDR2 is SQIVND (reference sequence). Trimming stripped 7 bases from V and 2 bases from J, with 15 bases between. The CDR3 consists of 15 residues. CDR3 DNA sequence: TGTGCCAGTACCCCCGGGGGGGGAGGCAATCAGCCCCAGCATTTT. This gives the protein CASTPGGGGNQPQHF. The full variable domain, its missing parts supplied by reference TRBV19 and TRBJ1-5, is DGGITQSPKYLFRKEGQNVTLSCEQNLNHDAMYWYRQDPGQGLRLIYYSQIVNDFQKGDIAEGYSVSREKKESFPLTVTSAQKNPTAFYLCASTPGGGGNQPQHFGDGTRLSIL.

This clone was seen ten or more times. The rearrangement links TRBV5-1 to TRBJ1-2, with 7 bases lining up with TRBD1. Germline V gives CDR1 SGHRS, CDR2 YFSETQ. Losses at the gene ends were 7 bases for V and 4 bases for J; bases not matched to a gene: 10. This CDR3 comprises 14 residues. Here the CDR3 reads CASGPNRGSYGYTF. CDR3 sequence (DNA): TGCGCCAGCGGACCAAACAGGGGTTCCTATGGCTACACCTTC.

This chain connects TRBV29-1 to TRBJ2-6, with 9 bases matching TRBD1. Per germline, CDR1 SQVTM and CDR2 ANQGSEA. Losses at the gene ends were 0 bases for V and 0 bases for J; bases not matched to a gene: 6. This CDR3 is built from 18 residues. This CDR3 is CSVEDRDRVSSGANVLTF. For the CDR3, the DNA is TGCAGCGTTGAAGATCGGGACAGGGTGAGCTCTGGGGCCAACGTCCTGACTTTC.

The CDR3 DNA follows: TGTGCCAGTAGTATGACGACAGCCCCCTACGAGCAGTACGTC. This translates into CASSMTTAPYEQYV. The V gene is TRBV19, the J gene TRBJ2-7, with a possible D match to TRBD1 (5 bases). The germline gives CDR1 LNHDA, CDR2 SQIVND (reference sequence). V was shortened by 3 bases and J by 2 bases, with 11 bases between the two germline ends. This CDR3 has 14 amino acids.

A remark on this clone: Other DNA sequences in this sample translate to the same CDR3. The rearrangement links TRBV12-3 or TRBV12-4 to TRBJ2-3; tentatively, D is TRBD1 (6 bases). This CDR3 comprises 13 residues. V was shortened by 2 bases and J by 3 bases, with 6 bases between the two germline ends. Here the CDR3 DNA reads TGTGCCAGCAGTTTAAGGGGGACAGATACGCAGTATTTT. It translates to CASSLRGTDTQYF.

The chain combines TRBV30 with TRBJ2-3; 10 nucleotides line up with TRBD1. V was pared by 7 bases and J by 6 bases, with 7 bases of the junction left unmatched. The germline gives CDR1 GTSNPN, CDR2 SVGIG (reference sequence). The CDR3 spans 13 residues. CDR3 in DNA: TGTGCCTTACAGACAGGGGGCGCGGATACGCAGTATTTT. Translation: CALQTGGADTQYF.

This chain joins TRBV29-1 and TRBJ2-7, with D possibly TRBD1 on 6 matching bases. Trimming cost V 4 bases and J 3 bases, with 19 bases left between them. Germline CDR1 reads SQVTM; CDR2 reads ANQGSEA. This CDR3 comprises 15 residues. The CDR3 DNA reads as TGCAGCGTTGGGGGGATGACAGGCTCCCACTACGAGCAGTACTTC. This encodes CSVGGMTGSHYEQYF.

The chain has TRBV5-4 and TRBJ2-3; D is possibly TRBD2 (6 bases). Germline-derived CDR1 and CDR2 are SGHNT and YYREEE (reference sequence). V was pared by 0 bases and J by 5 bases, with 10 bases between. This CDR3 is 14 amino acids long. The CDR3 DNA reads TGTGCCAGCAGCTTGGCCCCTAGCGAAGATACGCAGTATTTT. It translates to CASSLAPSEDTQYF.

V and J are TRBV6-6 and TRBJ1-6, with 7 bases fitting TRBD1. After removal of 7 bases from V and 7 bases from J, the junction contained 10 bases not matched to a gene. Germline values: CDR1 MNHNY, CDR2 SVGAGI (reference sequence). CDR3 length equals 15 residues. The CDR3 nucleotides read TGTGCCAGCATTGACGGACAGGTGGGGAATTCACCCCTCCACTTT. Translated, it gives CASIDGQVGNSPLHF.

The chain joins TRBV13 to TRBJ2-3; 8 bases are shared with TRBD2. Trimming cost V 0 bases and J 2 bases; bases outside gene matches: 7. Germline V lookup: CDR1 PRHDT, CDR2 FYEKMQ (reference sequence). This CDR3 has 17 residues. The CDR3 DNA reads as TGTGCCAGCAGCTTAGGGAACACGGGGGGGCCCACAGATACGCAGTATTTT. Its protein product is CASSLGNTGGPTDTQYF.

This rearrangement joins TRBV3-1 (or the pseudogene TRBV3-2) to TRBJ1-6; maybe TRBD1 (6 bases). CDR3 length: 17 amino acids. Trimming stripped 0 bases from V and 9 bases from J, with 18 bases between. Germline CDR1 reads LGHDT; CDR2 reads YNNKEL (reference sequence). CDR3 in DNA: TGTGCCAGCAGCCAAGATCAACCAGGGGTCGGCGGTTCACCCCTCCACTTT. Amino acid sequence: CASSQDQPGVGGSPLHF.

This CDR3 reads CASSGGTGGTYYNEQFF. In DNA form, the CDR3 reads TGTGCCAGCAGCGGGGGGACAGGGGGCACCTACTACAATGAGCAGTTCTTC. The gene calls are TRBV7-2 and TRBJ2-1; 12 nucleotides agree with TRBD1. Unmatched junction bases numbered 8, after V lost 5 bases and J lost 3 bases. CDR3 size: 17 residues. The germline V gene has CDR1 SGHTA and CDR2 FQGNSA.

DNA of the CDR3: TGTGCCAGTAGCTACCCTATTACGGGACACCGCAATCAGCCCCAGCATTTT. Encoded protein: CASSYPITGHRNQPQHF. The V and J genes are TRBV19 and TRBJ1-5, with D possibly being TRBD1 (6 bases). V shed 6 bases and J shed 2 bases, with 20 bases lying between them. The length of the CDR3 is 17 residues. Germline V gene sequence: CDR1 LNHDA, CDR2 SQIVND (reference sequence).

There are a few counts of this clone. The chain recombines TRBV6-6 with TRBJ1-2, with TRBD1 matching over 8 bases. The CDR3 runs 16 residues. J lost 0 bases, V lost 1 base, and 4 bases had no gene match. Germline V gene lookup returns CDR1 MNHNY and CDR2 SVGAGI (reference sequence). CDR3 region: CASSYFAGQANYGYTF. In DNA, the CDR3 is TGTGCCAGCAGTTACTTCGCGGGACAGGCTAACTATGGCTACACCTTC.

The chain employs TRBV29-1 and TRBJ1-2; possibly TRBD1 for D (5 bases). V was pared by 3 bases and J by 2 bases, with 7 bases between. From germline, CDR1 is SQVTM and CDR2 ANQGSEA. CDR3 length equals 12 residues. The CDR3 loop is CSVDNRNYGYTF. The CDR3 region has the DNA TGCAGCGTTGATAACAGGAACTATGGCTACACCTTC. Combining the CDR3 with reference TRBV29-1 and TRBJ1-2 gives the whole variable domain SAVISQKPSRDICQRGTSLTIQCQVDSQVTMMFWYRQQPGQSLTLIATANQGSEATYESGFVIDKFPISRPNLTFSTLTVSNMSPEDSSIYLCSVDNRNYGYTFGSGTRLTVV.